This passage covers 3 T cell receptor beta chains from one sample sequenced in a study of blood T cell repertoires in COVID-19. TCRdb's table, derived via immunoSEQ multiplex PCR, lists solely in-frame clones and lacks some. This table has over 120,000 clones, 78% appearing once. Sequencing was carried out using peripheral blood. These receptors all stem from a woman aged 55-70 years with acute or convalescent COVID-19.

This clone was counted a single time. The rearrangement joins TRBV2 to TRBJ2-4; 7 nucleotides match TRBD2. The CDR3 loop spans 12 amino acids. The germline V gene encodes CDR1 SNHLY and CDR2 FYNNEI. V was clipped by 2 bases and J by 10 bases; unmatched bases: 2. CDR3 DNA sequence: TGTGCCAGCAGTGAACTAGCGGAAATTCAGTACTTC. Amino acid sequence: CASSELAEIQYF.

J is TRBJ2-2 and V is TRBV12-3 or TRBV12-4, with a tentative D call TRBD1 (6 bases). With 6 bases removed from V and 4 bases from J, the gap between germline ends came to 6 bases. The CDR3 is 12 residues long. The CDR3 loop is CASRQGTGELFF. Here the CDR3 DNA reads TGTGCCAGCAGACAGGGCACCGGGGAGCTGTTTTTT.

This chain connects TRBV15 to TRBJ2-1, with 14 bases identical to TRBD2. The CDR3 totals 15 residues. Trimming cost V 3 bases and J 9 bases; bases outside gene matches: 4. Germline V gene sequence: CDR1 LNHNV, CDR2 YYDKDF (reference sequence). CDR3 in DNA: TGTGCCACCAGCAGGGGACTAGCGGGAGCGGCTGAGCAGTTCTTC. Amino acid sequence: CATSRGLAGAAEQFF.